The entry that follows covers one T cell receptor (beta chain) sequence. Produced via immunoSEQ multiplex PCR; TCRdb's table is partial and in-frame only. The sample includes some 70,000 clones, 95% to 98% of them seen just once. This entry belongs to a study of technical replicates of blood from a few donors. Trimming pared 5 bases from V and 6 bases from J, leaving 13 bases between. The CDR3 has 13 amino acids. Germline loops: CDR1 SGHTA, CDR2 FQGTGA. The specimen was T cells isolated from PBMCs. The J gene is TRBJ1-2, the V gene TRBV7-3; TRBD1 might be the D (6 bases). This sequence originates from a human donor in good health. CDR3 loop: CASSRRTVDGYTF. Written as DNA, the CDR3 is TGTGCCAGCAGCCGTCGGACAGTGGATGGCTACACCTTC.